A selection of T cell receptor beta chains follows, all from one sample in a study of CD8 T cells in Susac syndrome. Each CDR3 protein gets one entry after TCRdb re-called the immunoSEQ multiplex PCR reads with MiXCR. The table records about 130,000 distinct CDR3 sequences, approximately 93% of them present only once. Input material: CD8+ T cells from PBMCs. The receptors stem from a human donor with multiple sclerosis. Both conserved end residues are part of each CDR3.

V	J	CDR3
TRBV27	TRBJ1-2	CASSLLTGYGYTF
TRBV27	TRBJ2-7	CASSSGGPYEQYF
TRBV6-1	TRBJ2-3	CASSEPPSSTDTQYF
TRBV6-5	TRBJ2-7	CASSYVGTAYEQYF
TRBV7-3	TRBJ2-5	CASSLNSGSQETQYF
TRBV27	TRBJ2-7	CASPDKAYEQYF
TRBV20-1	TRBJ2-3	CSARGDTQYF
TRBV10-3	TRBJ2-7	CATRSGPGEQYF
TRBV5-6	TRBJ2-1	CASTLGAGMNEQFF
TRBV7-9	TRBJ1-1	CASARGNTEAFF
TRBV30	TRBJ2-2	CAWSPGATGELFF
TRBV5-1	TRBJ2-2	CASSPHKIPNGELFF
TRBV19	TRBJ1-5	CASSPGPGSNQPQHF
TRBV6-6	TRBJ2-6	CASSSSSGANVLTF
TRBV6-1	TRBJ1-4	CASRIDSSAATNEKLFF
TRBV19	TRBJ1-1	CASSIDEFMNTEAFF
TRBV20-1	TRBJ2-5	CSARDQFSGGIRETQYF
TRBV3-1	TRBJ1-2	CASSPGFNGYGYTF
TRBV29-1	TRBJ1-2	CSVESQGLNYGYTF
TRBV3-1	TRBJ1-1	CASSQDRTGTNTEAFF
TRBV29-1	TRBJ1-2	CSVEGTVAYGYTF
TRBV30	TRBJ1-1	CAWMTGMGYTEAFF
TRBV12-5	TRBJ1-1	CASAIEGLFAEAFF
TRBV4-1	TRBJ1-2	CASSQTTGYYGYTF
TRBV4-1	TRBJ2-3	CASSQDLGTSGGALSADTQYF
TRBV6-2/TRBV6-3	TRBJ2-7	CASSYDHYEQYF
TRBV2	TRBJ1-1	CASSEASQGMNTEAFF
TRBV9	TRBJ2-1	CASSVGRLADEQFF
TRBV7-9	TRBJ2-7	CANSGVSYEQYF
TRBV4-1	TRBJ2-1	CASSQVIGSRGNEQFF
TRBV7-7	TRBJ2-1	CASSFRGGSYNEQFF
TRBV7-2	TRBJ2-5	CASSPNSQGKLQETQYF
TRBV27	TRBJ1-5	CARVRDRPYSNQPQHF
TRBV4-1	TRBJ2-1	CASSPRDREQFF
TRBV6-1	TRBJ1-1	CASSEPLDRARVNTEAFF
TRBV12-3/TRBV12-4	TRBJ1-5	CASSLEEPYSNQPQHF
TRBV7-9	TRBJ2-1	CATSIDRVYNEQFF
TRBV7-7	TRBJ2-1	CASSLRLAGGHEQFF
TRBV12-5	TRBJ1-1	CASGLEGREAFF
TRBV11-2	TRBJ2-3	CASSPMLAGAGTDTQYF
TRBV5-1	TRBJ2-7	CASSLFGGTDEQYF
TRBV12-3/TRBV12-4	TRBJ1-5	CASSLLLGYDSNQPQHF
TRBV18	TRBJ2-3	CASRDPPDTQYF
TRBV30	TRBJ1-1	CAWSMQGGTEAFF
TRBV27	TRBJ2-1	CASSLSLRNEQFF
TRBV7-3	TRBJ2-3	CASSLNVDVKTDTQYF
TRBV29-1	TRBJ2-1	CSVEDWDRSNYNEQFF
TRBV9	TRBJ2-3	CASSVRTGGEKFTDTQYF
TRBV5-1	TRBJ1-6	CASSAGTGSYNSPLHF
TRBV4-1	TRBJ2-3	CASSQDRVSTDTQYF
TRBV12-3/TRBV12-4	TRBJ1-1	CASSPGQGYTEAFF
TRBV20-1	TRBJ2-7	CSALTSGGLSYEQYF
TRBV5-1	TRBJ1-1	CASSLDHGAFF
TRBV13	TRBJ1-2	CASSLGTASDGYTF
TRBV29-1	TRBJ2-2	CSVRLAANTGELFF
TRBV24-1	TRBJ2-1	CATTGLDNEQFF
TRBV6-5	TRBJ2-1	CASSYSVYANEQFF
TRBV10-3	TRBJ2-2	CAISESLGDANTGELFF